This T cell receptor (beta chain) came from a study of blood T cells in healthy people across ages. For this clonotype: Its target is not known.

Findings and caveats of the study: Donor CMV infection status was unknown, possibly confounding age-related changes in expanded clonotypes.

Trimming cost V 6 bases and J 4 bases, with 16 bases left between them. CDR3 length: 14 residues. The germline CDR1 and CDR2 sequences are SQVTM and ANQGSEA. Sample-barcoded 5' priming and a J-beta primer mix drove a second PCR of roughly 6 to 12 cycles. TCRdb fed the 5' RACE reads into MiXCR, producing one record per CDR3 protein. The data contain 700,000 to 850,000 distinct CDR3 sequences, approximately 53% of them singletons. The clonotype was recovered from a man older than 75 in good health. The chain recombines TRBV29-1 with TRBJ2-4; D is unresolved. The sequencing input was blood. CDR3 coding DNA: TGCAGCGTCGCCCCGGTGGGGTCGAAAAACATTCAGTACTTC. It yields the protein CSVAPVGSKNIQYF.